This T cell receptor (beta chain) comes out of a study of T cells in tuberculosis (dated by TCRdb to 2016 to 2019). A note on the overall study: To characterize T cells specific for the mycobacterial lipid antigen glucose monomycolate (GMM), the study used CD1B tetramers together with high-throughput TCR immunosequencing. In a South African clinical cohort, IGRA-negative adolescents, IGRA-positive adolescents with latent tuberculosis and adults with active tuberculosis were compared, with ten people in each group. What the research found in general, with its limitations: The smaller NN-distances were partly driven by shorter CDR3-alpha lengths in active tuberculosis patients, and the difference for TCR-beta did not reach statistical significance. Compared with IGRA-negative controls, TCR-alpha repertoires from active tuberculosis had smaller mean NN-distances to GMM-specific TCRs, which suggests that these TCRs underwent clonal expansion. Clinical samples were selected based on the availability of cryopreserved specimens, with adults included as active tuberculosis cases and adolescents included as controls. An accuracy of just under 90% (AUROC over 0.8) was reached by a classifier using the diverse GMM-specific repertoire, compared with 70% accuracy when GEM motif frequencies were used.

Comments on this clone: Its antigen remains undetermined. Base qualities are missing; no much larger clone stands one base away.

At study entry, a tuberculin skin test and the QuantiFERON-TB GOLD In-Tube IGRA were used to screen adolescents for latent tuberculosis infection. Immunosequencing was performed on unsorted cryopreserved PBMC, with some 91,000 T cells per clinical donor covered on average. Eleven high schools in the Worcester region of the Western Cape, South Africa, served as enrollment sites for adolescents aged 12 to 18 years. Ten adolescents infected with M. tuberculosis and roughly 10 uninfected adolescents were chosen and matched for age and sex. For the adolescents, PBMC were isolated by density centrifugation from freshly drawn heparinized blood and then cryopreserved. TCR libraries were generated with the immunoSEQ multiplex PCR assay, using TCR-beta and/or TCR-alpha/delta assays for each sample. The Illumina high-throughput platform was used to sequence the amplified TCR libraries. The study's processing was this. Clustering and dimensionality reduction relied on pairwise TCRdist distances among GMM-specific receptors from T cells that were either sorted ex vivo or expanded in vitro. Each clinical repertoire was scored by mean NN-distance, the average TCRdist to the nearest 10% of tetramer-positive reference sequences. GEM TCR motif frequency was calculated as the fraction of unique TCRs that matched known GEM sequences in V/J usage and CDR3 length. Active tuberculosis was classified by linear discriminant analysis with leave-one-out cross-validation, implemented in scikit-learn. Drawn from immuneACCESS, this table holds only the in-frame rearrangements with V and J called that TCRdb kept. Clones are partly lost; checked studies trace under half to an unresolved V gene and leave the rest unexplained. The V and J calls and clone size are taken from that table; D and trimming were inferred from the DNA. In all, the sample holds about 29,000 clones, and 90% to 95% of those were seen once. Jointly, the top ten make up less than 5.5% of the sample.

The TCR originated in a donor between 10 and 35 years old with latent tuberculosis or without tuberculosis infection. Sample: PBMCs.

The nucleotide sequence is given as TGTGCCAGCAGTACCGGGACAGGGCCCTATGGCTACACCTTC. Its protein reads: CASSTGTGPYGYTF. The chain employs TRBV6-1 and TRBJ1-2, and TRBD1 aligns with 9 junction nucleotides. CDR1 MNHNS and CDR2 SASEGT are derived from the germline V gene. From V the trimming removes 5 bases and from J it removes 4 bases, while the gene matches leave 5 bases of the junction unaccounted for. Including the terminal cysteine and phenylalanine, the CDR3 comprises 14 residues. The kept DNA is CDR3 alone, 42 bases in frame from the first base.